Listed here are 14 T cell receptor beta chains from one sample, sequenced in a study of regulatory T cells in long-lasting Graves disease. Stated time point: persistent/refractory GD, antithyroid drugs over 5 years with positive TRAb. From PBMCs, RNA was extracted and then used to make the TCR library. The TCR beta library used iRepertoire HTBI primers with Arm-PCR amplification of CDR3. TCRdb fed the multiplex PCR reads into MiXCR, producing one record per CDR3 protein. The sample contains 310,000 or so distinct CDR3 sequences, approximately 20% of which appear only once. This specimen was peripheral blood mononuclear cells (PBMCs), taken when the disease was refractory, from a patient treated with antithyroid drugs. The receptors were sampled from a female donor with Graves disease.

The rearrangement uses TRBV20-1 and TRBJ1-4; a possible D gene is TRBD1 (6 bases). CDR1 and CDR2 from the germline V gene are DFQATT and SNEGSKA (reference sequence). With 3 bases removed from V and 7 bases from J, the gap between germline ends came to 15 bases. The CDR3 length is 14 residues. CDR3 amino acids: CSARLLEGVEKLFF. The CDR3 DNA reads TGCAGTGCTAGGTTGCTGGAGGGGGTTGAAAAACTGTTTTTT.

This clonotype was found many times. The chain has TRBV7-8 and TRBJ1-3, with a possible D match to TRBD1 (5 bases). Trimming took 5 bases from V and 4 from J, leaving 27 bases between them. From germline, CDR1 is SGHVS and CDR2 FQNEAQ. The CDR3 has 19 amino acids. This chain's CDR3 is CASSQSRWGGSVSGNTIYF. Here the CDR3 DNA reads TGTGCCAGCAGCCAAAGTCGGTGGGGGGGTTCCGTTTCAGGAAACACCATATATTTT.

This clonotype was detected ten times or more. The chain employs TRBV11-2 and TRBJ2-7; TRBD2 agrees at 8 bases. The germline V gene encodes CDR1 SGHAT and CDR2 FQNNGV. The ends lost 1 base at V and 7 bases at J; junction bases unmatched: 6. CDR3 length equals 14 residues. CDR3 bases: TGTGCCAGCAGCTTAGGGACTAGCTCAGATGAGCAGTACTTC. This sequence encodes CASSLGTSSDEQYF.

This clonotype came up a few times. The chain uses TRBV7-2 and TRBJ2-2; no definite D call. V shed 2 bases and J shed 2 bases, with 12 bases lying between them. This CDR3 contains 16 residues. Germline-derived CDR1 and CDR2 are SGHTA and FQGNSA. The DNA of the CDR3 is TGTGCCAGCAGCTTAAACAGCGCTCTTAACACCGGGGAGCTGTTTTTT. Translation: CASSLNSALNTGELFF.

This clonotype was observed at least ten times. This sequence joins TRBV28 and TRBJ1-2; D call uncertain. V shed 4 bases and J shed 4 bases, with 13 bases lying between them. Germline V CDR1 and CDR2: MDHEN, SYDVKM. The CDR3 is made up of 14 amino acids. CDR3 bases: TGTGCCAGCAGTTCGACCTGGGAGGGCTATGGCTACACCTTC. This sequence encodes CASSSTWEGYGYTF.

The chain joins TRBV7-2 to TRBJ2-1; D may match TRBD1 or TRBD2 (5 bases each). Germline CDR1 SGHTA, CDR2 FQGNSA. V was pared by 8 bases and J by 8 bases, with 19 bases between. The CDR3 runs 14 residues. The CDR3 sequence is CASVSGTTLYEQFF. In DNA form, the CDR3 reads TGTGCCAGCGTCTCCGGGACCACCCTTTATGAGCAGTTCTTC. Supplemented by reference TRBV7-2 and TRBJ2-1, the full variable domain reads GAGVSQSPSNKVTEKGKDVELRCDPISGHTALYWYRQSLGQGLEFLIYFQGNSAPDKSGLPSDRFSAERTGGSVSTLTIQRTQQEDSAVYLCASVSGTTLYEQFFGPGTRLTVL.

The CDR3 region is CAARTSGSYEQYF. The CDR3 DNA reads as TGTGCCGCAAGGACTAGCGGGTCCTACGAGCAGTACTTC. The chain is built from TRBV27 and TRBJ2-7, with 11 bases that match TRBD2. CDR1 is MNHEY and CDR2 is SMNVEV in the germline V gene (reference sequence). The length of the CDR3 is 13 residues. Losses at the gene ends were 11 bases for V and 1 base for J; bases not matched to a gene: 4.

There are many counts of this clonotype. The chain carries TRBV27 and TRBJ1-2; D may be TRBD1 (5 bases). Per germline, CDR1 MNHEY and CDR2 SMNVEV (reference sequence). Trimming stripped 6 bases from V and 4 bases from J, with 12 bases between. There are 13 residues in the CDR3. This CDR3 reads CASSFRDGYGYTF. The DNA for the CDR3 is TGTGCCAGCAGCTTCCGGGACGGCTATGGCTACACCTTC.

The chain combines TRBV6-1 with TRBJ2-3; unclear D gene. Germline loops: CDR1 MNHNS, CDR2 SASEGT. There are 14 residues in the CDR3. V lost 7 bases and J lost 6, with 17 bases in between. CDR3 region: CASTPGRSYDTQYF. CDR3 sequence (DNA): TGTGCCAGCACCCCAGGAAGGTCATACGATACGCAGTATTTT.

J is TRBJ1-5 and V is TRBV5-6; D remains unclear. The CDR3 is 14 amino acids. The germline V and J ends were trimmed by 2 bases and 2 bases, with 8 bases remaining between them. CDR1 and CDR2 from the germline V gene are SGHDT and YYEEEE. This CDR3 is CASSFKGGNQPQHF. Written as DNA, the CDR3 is TGTGCCAGCAGCTTCAAGGGCGGCAATCAGCCCCAGCATTTT.

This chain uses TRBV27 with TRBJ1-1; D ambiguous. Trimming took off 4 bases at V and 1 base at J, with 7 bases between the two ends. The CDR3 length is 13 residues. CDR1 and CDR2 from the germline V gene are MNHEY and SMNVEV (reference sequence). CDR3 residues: CASSYNENTEAFF. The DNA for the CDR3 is TGTGCCAGCAGTTACAACGAGAACACTGAAGCTTTCTTT.

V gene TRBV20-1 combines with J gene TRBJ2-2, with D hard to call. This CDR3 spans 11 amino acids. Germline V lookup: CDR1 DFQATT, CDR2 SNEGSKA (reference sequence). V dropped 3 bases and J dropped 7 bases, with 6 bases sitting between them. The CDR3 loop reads CSASRNGELFF. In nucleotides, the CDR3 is TGCAGTGCTAGCAGGAACGGGGAGCTGTTTTTT.

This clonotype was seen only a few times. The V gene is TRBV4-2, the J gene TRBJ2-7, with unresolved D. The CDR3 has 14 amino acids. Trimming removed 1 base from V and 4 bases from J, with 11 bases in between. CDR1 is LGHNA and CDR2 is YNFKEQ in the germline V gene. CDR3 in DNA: TGTGCCAGCAGCCAAGCTTCTCAGGCTTACGAGCAGTACTTC. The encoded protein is CASSQASQAYEQYF.

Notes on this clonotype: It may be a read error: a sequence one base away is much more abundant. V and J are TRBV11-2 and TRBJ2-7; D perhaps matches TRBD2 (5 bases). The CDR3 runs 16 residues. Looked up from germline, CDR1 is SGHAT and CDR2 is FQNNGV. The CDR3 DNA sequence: TGTGCCAGCAGCTTAGGGCTTGCCGGGATATTCAACGAGCAGTGCTTC. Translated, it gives CASSLGLAGIFNEQCF.